Given below is one T cell receptor (beta chain) in context. Its target is unknown. The CDR3 is made up of 13 amino acids. Germline V CDR1 and CDR2: SGHAT, FQNNGV. Between the trimmed V and J ends, which lost 3 bases and 3 bases, there was a span of 9 bases. Patients sequenced had flow cytometry evidence of CD8+CD57+ cell expansion. Patients, without exception, had severe acquired aplastic anemia. This record belongs to a study of CD8+CD57+ T cells in acquired aplastic anemia. The wider study: An average of 3.2 ug of DNA was obtained from sorted CD4+ and CD8+ cells.

The study profiled TCR beta VDJ and CDR3 using genomic DNA as template. TCRdb re-derived calls from the reads in MiXCR, one entry per CDR3 protein. The table shows about 180,000 distinct CDR3 sequences, with roughly 63% occurring only once. Study outcomes and limitations: It was found that fewer than 35 CD8+ CDR3 sequences were shared between patients and controls.

The TCR sequence derives from a human donor with aplastic anemia. Sequenced material: sorted CD4+, CD8+, or CD8+CD57+ T cells (not recorded which) from PBMCs. This chain joins TRBV11-2 and TRBJ2-7; D call uncertain. The CDR3 coding sequence is TGTGCCAGCAGCTTTGGGCCGCACTACGAGCAGTACTTC. Translating gives CASSFGPHYEQYF.